Listed here are 15 T cell receptor beta chains from one sample, sequenced in a study of T-cell memory formation after mild COVID-19. Each CDR3 protein is one row after TCRdb ran MiXCR on the 5' RACE reads. The table lists around 440,000 distinct CDR3 sequences, 15% to 20% of them singletons, with approximately 13% in the top ten. Sequenced input: PBMCs or a T cell subset sorted from them (not recorded which). Source of these receptors: an adult woman who had mild COVID-19 (a few samples of this study predate the infection). Cell type and time point are not known.

This clonotype was observed a few times. The chain joins TRBV6-2 or TRBV6-3 to TRBJ2-1; D might be TRBD1 (5 bases). CDR1 MNHEY and CDR2 SVGEGT come from the germline V gene. The CDR3 extends over 15 amino acids. The ends were cut back, 4 bases at V and 2 bases at J, with 12 bases in the middle. The CDR3 sequence is CASSSHGATYNEQFF. The CDR3 nucleotides are TGTGCCAGCAGTTCCCATGGGGCCACCTACAATGAGCAGTTCTTC.

This clonotype was counted only a few times. This rearrangement joins TRBV12-3 or TRBV12-4 to TRBJ1-1; D is ambiguous. Deletions cut 4 bases from V and 1 base from J, with 10 bases between. This CDR3 region has 14 residues. The CDR3 protein is CASSSTPGNTEAFF. CDR3 bases: TGTGCCAGCAGTTCGACCCCCGGGAACACTGAAGCTTTCTTT.

The CDR3 DNA follows: TGCAGTGCTGGGTACGACTCAGGTCCCACTGAAGCTTTCTTT. It codes for CSAGYDSGPTEAFF. The rearrangement uses TRBV20-1 and TRBJ1-1; no clear D. V lost 5 bases and J 4 bases, leaving 17 bases between the germline ends. This CDR3 is built from 14 residues. Germline V CDR1 and CDR2: DFQATT, SNEGSKA (reference sequence).

This clonotype was picked up a small number of times. The genes are TRBV4-2 and TRBJ2-6, with D possibly matching TRBD2 (5 bases). V gave up 1 base and J gave up 1 base, with 5 bases separating them. Germline V gene lookup returns CDR1 LGHNA and CDR2 YNFKEQ. The CDR3 is 15 amino acids. The CDR3 spells CASSQAGSGANVLTF. The CDR3, as DNA: TGTGCCAGCAGCCAAGCGGGGTCTGGGGCCAACGTCCTGACTTTC.

In nucleotides, the CDR3 is TGCAGTGCTAGAGATCCTCGGGGCCGGCTTATAGATACGCAGTATTTT. Protein sequence: CSARDPRGRLIDTQYF. The V call is TRBV20-1, the J call TRBJ2-3; D might be TRBD1 or TRBD2, each matching 5 bases. The germline V and J ends were trimmed by 0 bases and 5 bases, with 18 bases remaining between them. The CDR3 is 16 amino acids. CDR1 is DFQATT, CDR2 SNEGSKA, per germline (reference sequence).

The V call is TRBV5-1, the J call TRBJ1-1; TRBD1 might be the D (5 bases). Trimming removed 0 bases at V and 8 bases at J, with 14 bases between. CDR3 size: 14 residues. The V gene's germline CDR1 is SGHRS and CDR2 YFSETQ. The CDR3 DNA reads TGCGCCAGCAGCTTGGGGCCAGGGAGCGGAGAAGCTTTCTTT. Its translation is CASSLGPGSGEAFF. Together with reference TRBV5-1 and TRBJ1-1, the CDR3 gives the full variable domain: KAGVTQTPRYLIKTRGQQVTLSCSPISGHRSVSWYQQTPGQGLQFLFEYFSETQRNKGNFPGRFSGRQFSNSRSEMNVSTLELGDSALYLCASSLGPGSGEAFFGQGTRLTVV.

This clonotype has just a few counts. The V gene is TRBV20-1, the J gene TRBJ2-3; D might be TRBD1 (5 bases). V gave up 0 bases and J gave up 5 bases, with 21 bases separating them. Germline V CDR1 and CDR2: DFQATT, SNEGSKA (reference sequence). There are 17 residues in the CDR3. CDR3 sequence: CSARDLLMGGAGDTQYF. CDR3 DNA sequence: TGCAGTGCTAGAGACCTCCTGATGGGTGGGGCCGGAGATACGCAGTATTTT.

The chain employs TRBV20-1 and TRBJ1-5; a possible D gene is TRBD1 (6 bases). V lost 6 bases to trimming and J lost 1 base, with 16 bases between them. Germline lookup yields CDR1 DFQATT and CDR2 SNEGSKA (reference sequence). The CDR3 has 15 amino acids. The CDR3 coding sequence is TGCAGTGCCGATTTCGCGGGACACAGCAATCAGCCCCAGCATTTT. It yields the protein CSADFAGHSNQPQHF.

In this sample, this clonotype turned up a few times. This chain links TRBV12-3 or TRBV12-4 with TRBJ1-5; tentative D call: TRBD1 (5 bases). The CDR3 is 14 amino acids. Trimming left V 3 bases short and J 4 bases short, with 10 bases between. The CDR3 protein is CASSFMSGNQPQHF. The CDR3 nucleotides are TGTGCCAGCAGTTTTATGTCAGGGAATCAGCCCCAGCATTTT.

The chain uses TRBV15 and TRBJ2-4, with 11 nucleotides matching TRBD1. The CDR3 totals 17 residues. Trimming removed 3 bases from V and 7 bases from J; junction bases left unmatched: 11. In germline, CDR1 is LNHNV, CDR2 YYDKDF (reference sequence). The CDR3: CATSSGPGQGAENIQYF. The CDR3 DNA follows: TGTGCCACCAGCAGTGGTCCCGGACAGGGGGCGGAGAACATTCAGTACTTC. The whole variable domain, filled in from reference TRBV15 and TRBJ2-4, reads DAMVIQNPRYQVTQFGKPVTLSCSQTLNHNVMYWYQQKSSQAPKLLFHYYDKDFNNEADTPDNFQSRRPNTSFCFLDIRSPGLGDTAMYLCATSSGPGQGAENIQYFGAGTRLSVL.

This clonotype appeared a few times. The chain links TRBV7-6 to TRBJ2-1; 8 bases match TRBD1. With 3 bases clipped from V and 1 base from J, the junction kept 5 bases outside the gene matches. CDR1 is SGHVS, CDR2 FNYEAQ, per germline. The CDR3 consists of 16 residues. The CDR3 loop is CASSFLGQGSYNEQFF. The CDR3 DNA reads as TGTGCCAGCAGCTTTTTAGGACAGGGATCCTACAATGAGCAGTTCTTC.

This chain links TRBV20-1 with TRBJ2-1; 9 bases are a match to TRBD1. The V gene end was trimmed by 3 bases and the J gene end by 0 bases; junction bases not matched to a gene: 6. CDR3 length equals 16 residues. The V gene's germline CDR1 is DFQATT and CDR2 SNEGSKA (reference sequence). As DNA, the CDR3 is TGCAGTGCTAGGGGGAGGACAGGGGCCTCCTACAATGAGCAGTTCTTC. Translated: CSARGRTGASYNEQFF.

This sequence joins TRBV9 and TRBJ2-5; TRBD1 is a possible D gene (9 bases). Trimming took off 4 bases at V and 6 bases at J, with 22 bases between the two ends. Germline V gene data show CDR1 as SGDLS and CDR2 as YYNGEE. CDR3 length: 16 amino acids. This CDR3 is CASSLSGGQGEKTQYF. The CDR3 DNA reads TGTGCCAGCAGCTTAAGCGGGGGACAGGGTGAGAAGACCCAGTACTTC.

V gene TRBV5-1 combines with J gene TRBJ2-3; the match to TRBD2 covers 7 bases. Germline trimming cut 0 bases from V and 8 bases from J; bases unmatched to any gene: 3. CDR1 SGHRS and CDR2 YFSETQ come from the germline V gene. The CDR3 is 13 residues long. CDR3: CASSLEIAGTQYF. The CDR3 DNA reads TGCGCCAGCAGCTTGGAGATAGCGGGTACGCAGTATTTT.

The genes are TRBV3-1 and TRBJ2-5; D is perhaps TRBD1 or TRBD2 (5 bases each). The CDR3 extends over 16 amino acids. CDR1 and CDR2 from the germline V gene are LGHDT and YNNKEL (reference sequence). The V end was cut by 6 bases, the J end by 0 bases, with 17 bases between. The CDR3: CASRLRDGSNQETQYF. The CDR3 DNA reads as TGTGCCAGCAGACTCCGGGACGGCTCGAACCAAGAGACCCAGTACTTC.